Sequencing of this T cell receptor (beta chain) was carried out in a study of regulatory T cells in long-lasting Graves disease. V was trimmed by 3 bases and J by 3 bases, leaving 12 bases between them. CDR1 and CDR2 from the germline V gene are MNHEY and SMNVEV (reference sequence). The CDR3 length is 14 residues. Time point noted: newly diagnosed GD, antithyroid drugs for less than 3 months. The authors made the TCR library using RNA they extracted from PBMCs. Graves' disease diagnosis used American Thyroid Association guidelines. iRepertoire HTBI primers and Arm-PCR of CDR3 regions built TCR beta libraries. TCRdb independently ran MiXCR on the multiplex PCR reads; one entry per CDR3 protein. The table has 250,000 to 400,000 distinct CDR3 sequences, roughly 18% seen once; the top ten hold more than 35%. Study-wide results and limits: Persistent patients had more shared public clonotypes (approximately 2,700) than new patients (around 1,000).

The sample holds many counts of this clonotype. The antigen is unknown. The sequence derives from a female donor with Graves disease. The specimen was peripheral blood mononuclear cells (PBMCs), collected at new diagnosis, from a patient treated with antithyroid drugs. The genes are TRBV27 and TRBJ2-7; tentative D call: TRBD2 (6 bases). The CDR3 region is CASSFKGLSYEQYF. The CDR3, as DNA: TGTGCCAGCAGTTTCAAGGGACTGAGCTACGAGCAGTACTTC.